Listed below are T cell receptor beta chains from one sample, sequenced in a study of immune evolution from preneoplasia to lung adenocarcinoma. Method: immunoSEQ multiplex PCR; TCRdb's copy keeps in-frame clones and lacks some. The sample lists 30,000 to 45,000 clones; 60% to 75% were seen once. The sequenced material came from FFPE invasive lung adenocarcinoma tissue. These receptors all stem from a person between 55 and 69 years old with lung adenocarcinoma. CDR3s include the opening cysteine and the closing phenylalanine or tryptophan. A D gene is named only where the DNA matches it firmly. For some rows the clone size is stated as once, few or many, or as a class when expanded; others skip it.

clone_size | j_call | v_call | d_call | cdr3_nt | cdr3_aa
NA | TRBJ2-1 | TRBV28 | NA | TGTGCCAGCAGCAGATTCGGGGTCAATGAGCAGTTCTTC | CASSRFGVNEQFF
NA | TRBJ1-2 | TRBV29-1 | TRBD1 | TGCAGCGTCAGGACAGGGGGCGACTATGGCTACACCTTC | CSVRTGGDYGYTF
NA | TRBJ1-5 | TRBV7-2 | NA | TGTGCCAGCAGCCGACCGGGTCAGCCCCAGCATTTT | CASSRPGQPQHF
NA | TRBJ2-6 | TRBV19 | NA | TGTGCCAGTAGCCCTCGGGCTGGGGCCAACGTCCTGACTTTC | CASSPRAGANVLTF
NA | TRBJ2-3 | TRBV7-8 | NA | TGTGCCAGCAGCTCCACTGAGACGCAGTATTTT | CASSSTETQYF
NA | TRBJ1-5 | TRBV29-1 | NA | TGCAGCGTTGAAGTTGGAGGGGTTGATCAGCCCCAGCATTTT | CSVEVGGVDQPQHF
few | TRBJ2-1 | TRBV6-4 | TRBD2 | TGTGCCAGCAGAATGAGGGAGGGAGGGCCCGAGTTCTTC | CASRMREGGPEFF
once | TRBJ2-2 | TRBV6-1 | NA | TGTGCCAGCACCCGGGTTGCCGGGGAGCTGTTTTTT | CASTRVAGELFF
NA | TRBJ2-7 | TRBV7-6 | NA | TGTGCCAGCAGCCCGTCGGGCTACGAGCAGTACTTC | CASSPSGYEQYF
NA | TRBJ2-2 | TRBV7-8 | NA | TGTGCCAGCAGGGGGACCTTCGGGGAGCTGTTTTTT | CASRGTFGELFF
few | TRBJ2-1 | TRBV28 | TRBD2 | TGTGCCAGCACTTCCCCGTCCACGGGACTAGCGGGAGTGCAGTTCTTC | CASTSPSTGLAGVQFF
NA | TRBJ2-2 | TRBV19 | NA | TGTGCCAGTAGGGACTACACCGGGGAGCTGTTTTTT | CASRDYTGELFF
medium-sized | TRBJ1-2 | TRBV4-2 | NA | TGTGCCAGCAGCCAAGGACTCCTCTATGGCTACACCTTC | CASSQGLLYGYTF
NA | TRBJ2-5 | TRBV6-5 | TRBD1 | TGTGCCAGCAGTACTTACAGGGGCGCAAAGACCCAGTACTTC | CASSTYRGAKTQYF
NA | TRBJ2-2 | TRBV7-2 | TRBD2 | TGTGCCAGCAGCCTCGGAGGGACTAGCGGGGTTAGGGAGCTGTTTTTT | CASSLGGTSGVRELFF
NA | TRBJ2-1 | TRBV10-1 | TRBD2 | TGCGCCAGCAGCTTTGGACTAGCGGGAGTGTCCTACAATGAGCAGTTCTTC | CASSFGLAGVSYNEQFF
once | TRBJ1-2 | TRBV10-3 | NA | TGTGCCATCAGTGAGTCTTGGCAGGGGTCCGGCTACACCTTC | CAISESWQGSGYTF
NA | TRBJ1-6 | TRBV2 | TRBD1 | TGTGCCAGCACCCCTAGACAGGGTAATTCACCCCTCCACTTT | CASTPRQGNSPLHF
NA | TRBJ2-5 | TRBV11-2 | TRBD1 | TGTGCCAGCAGCCGACAGGGGATGGGAGGGACCCAGTACTTC | CASSRQGMGGTQYF
NA | TRBJ2-7 | TRBV28 | TRBD2 | TGTGCCAGCAGCTTCACCTTAGCGGGACTAACTTACGAGCAGTACTTC | CASSFTLAGLTYEQYF
NA | TRBJ2-1 | TRBV27 | NA | TGTGCCAGCAGTTTAGGGGACACCTCCTACAATGAGCAGTTCTTC | CASSLGDTSYNEQFF
NA | TRBJ1-5 | TRBV30 | NA | TGTGCCTGTAGGGCCAGTAATAATCAGCCCCAGCATTTT | CACRASNNQPQHF
few | TRBJ2-7 | TRBV5-4 | NA | TGCGCCAGCAGCCAACCAGGGGCCCTGGGCTCGTACGAGCAGTACTTC | CASSQPGALGSYEQYF
NA | TRBJ2-7 | TRBV21-1 | NA | TGTGCCAGCAGCCTAGAAAAGGGGAGCCAGGGGTCACACGAGCAGTACTTC | CASSLEKGSQGSHEQYF
NA | TRBJ2-7 | TRBV5-1 | NA | TGCGCCAGCAGCTTAGGGCAGAGGACCCACGAGCAGTACTTC | CASSLGQRTHEQYF
NA | TRBJ2-7 | TRBV27 | TRBD2 | TGTGCCAGCAGTGCGGGAGGGCCGCGATTGTACGAGCAGTACTTC | CASSAGGPRLYEQYF
NA | TRBJ2-2 | TRBV19 | NA | TGTGCCAGTAGTCGCAATGGGGGATCGAACACCGGGGAGCTGTTTTTT | CASSRNGGSNTGELFF
NA | TRBJ1-4 | TRBV4-1 | TRBD1 | TGCGCCAGCAGCCAGGCAGGGGGCCACGGTGAAAAACTGTTTTTT | CASSQAGGHGEKLFF
NA | TRBJ2-7 | TRBV14 | TRBD2 | TGTGCCAGCAGCTCCACTAGCGGCCGCTACGAGCAGTACTTC | CASSSTSGRYEQYF
NA | TRBJ2-7 | TRBV7-6 | TRBD1 | TGTGCCAGCAGCCAGACAGGGAACGAGCAGTACTTC | CASSQTGNEQYF
few | TRBJ2-7 | TRBV11-3 | NA | TGTGCCAGCAGCTTAGTGGCACAGCCGACCAACTACGAGCAGTACTTC | CASSLVAQPTNYEQYF
NA | TRBJ1-2 | TRBV29-1 | TRBD1 | TGCAGCGTTCAACAGGGGGCGGGGGGCTACACCTTC | CSVQQGAGGYTF
NA | TRBJ2-7 | TRBV5-1 | TRBD2 | TGCGCCAGCAACTTATGGACTAGCGGGAGAGGCGCCTACGAGCAGTACTTC | CASNLWTSGRGAYEQYF
NA | TRBJ2-2 | TRBV5-1 | TRBD2 | TGCGCCAGCAGCTTGGCCCCTAGCGGTACCGGGGAGCTGTTTTTT | CASSLAPSGTGELFF
NA | TRBJ2-3 | TRBV7-3 | NA | TGTGCCAGCAGCCCCGGGAGCACAGATACGCAGTATTTT | CASSPGSTDTQYF
NA | TRBJ2-1 | TRBV29-1 | NA | TGCAGCGTTGGCTTGTACAATGAGCAGTTCTTC | CSVGLYNEQFF
NA | TRBJ2-7 | TRBV5-1 | NA | TGCGCCAGCAGCTTGCGAGGGGAGCACGAGCAGTACTTC | CASSLRGEHEQYF
NA | TRBJ2-5 | TRBV5-4 | NA | TGTGCCAGCAGCCCGGAGTGGGACCAAGAGACCCAGTACTTC | CASSPEWDQETQYF
NA | TRBJ1-3 | TRBV11-3 | TRBD1 | TGTGCCAGCAGCTCGTCTCTCAGGGGGTTCTCTGGAAACACCATATATTTT | CASSSSLRGFSGNTIYF
NA | TRBJ1-5 | TRBV28 | NA | TGTGCCAGCAGTTTCCGGCAGGGAGGCAATCAGCCCCAGCATTTT | CASSFRQGGNQPQHF
NA | TRBJ2-1 | TRBV6-1 | TRBD1 | TGTGCCAGCAATCGTAGGACAGGTGGGGAGCAGTTCTTC | CASNRRTGGEQFF
NA | TRBJ2-6 | TRBV19 | NA | TGTGCCAGTAGTCCGCGGACACGAAGCTCTGGGGCCAACGTCCTGACTTTC | CASSPRTRSSGANVLTF
NA | TRBJ2-5 | TRBV29-1 | NA | TGCAGCGTTGCTCAGGGGCCGGAGACCCAGTACTTC | CSVAQGPETQYF
few | TRBJ2-1 | TRBV7-6 | NA | TGTGCCAGCAGCTCACCTGGAGGACAGCTGGGGTCCCGGGATGAGCAGTTCTTC | CASSSPGGQLGSRDEQFF
once | TRBJ1-2 | TRBV11-2 | NA | TGTGCCAGCAGCCAGACAGTAGGTGGCTACACCTTC | CASSQTVGGYTF
NA | TRBJ1-4 | TRBV7-8 | NA | TGTGCCAGCAGCGTGACACTCCGGGAAAAACTGTTTTTT | CASSVTLREKLFF
NA | TRBJ1-1 | TRBV4-2 | NA | TGTGCCAGCAGCTTGTATCAGGGCACTGAAGCTTTCTTT | CASSLYQGTEAFF
NA | TRBJ1-3 | TRBV4-1 | NA | TGCGCCAGCAGCCAAGAAGGCGGATCTGGAAACACCATATATTTT | CASSQEGGSGNTIYF
NA | TRBJ1-1 | TRBV5-1 | NA | TGCGCCAGCAGCTTGGGTGCAAGCCGCGAGTCCACTGAAGCTTTCTTT | CASSLGASRESTEAFF
once | TRBJ2-3 | TRBV4-2 | TRBD2 | TGTGCCAGCAGCCAAGATTTGACTAGCGGGAGGCTAGATACGCAGTATTTT | CASSQDLTSGRLDTQYF
NA | TRBJ1-4 | TRBV10-3 | TRBD1 | TGTGCCATCAGTGAGTCGGGACAGGGTCTAGAAAAACTGTTTTTT | CAISESGQGLEKLFF
NA | TRBJ2-1 | TRBV29-1 | NA | TGCAGCGTGAATGTTTACGATGAGCAGTTCTTC | CSVNVYDEQFF
NA | TRBJ2-1 | TRBV9 | NA | TGTGCCAGCGGGAGGGGGGATGAGCAGTTCTTC | CASGRGDEQFF
NA | TRBJ2-2 | TRBV5-6 | TRBD2 | TGTGCCAGCAGCTTGGTCGGGCTAGCGGGGCGCGCTAAAACCGGGGAGCTGTTTTTT | CASSLVGLAGRAKTGELFF
NA | TRBJ2-7 | TRBV19 | TRBD1 | TGTGCCAGTCGGTCGGGACAGGCCTCTGAGCAGTACTTC | CASRSGQASEQYF
NA | TRBJ2-2 | TRBV18 | NA | TGTGCCAGCTCACGGGATTTGAACACCGGGGAGCTGTTTTTT | CASSRDLNTGELFF
NA | TRBJ2-7 | TRBV19 | TRBD2 | TGTGCCAGTAGTCGTAAGACTAGCGGGGGACTGAGCTCCTACGAGCAGTACTTC | CASSRKTSGGLSSYEQYF